What follows are 18 T cell receptor beta chains derived from one specimen sequenced in a study of CD8 T cells in ankylosing spondylitis. TCRdb ran MiXCR on the 5' RACE reads and lists one entry per CDR3 protein. Among some 250,000 distinct CDR3 sequences listed, roughly a quarter were seen once. The sequenced sample was blood, either unsorted or a sorted T cell fraction (not recorded which). These TCRs come from a male donor with ankylosing spondylitis or in good health (not recorded which).

In its sample, this clonotype was seen many times. V and J are TRBV20-1 and TRBJ2-7; possibly TRBD1 or TRBD2 for D (5 bases each). V lost 4 bases, J lost 2 bases, and 21 bases lay in between. There are 16 residues in the CDR3. CDR1 is DFQATT and CDR2 is SNEGSKA in the germline V gene (reference sequence). The CDR3 sequence is CSANDQTAVKTYEQYF. The DNA of the CDR3 is TGCAGTGCTAACGATCAGACAGCGGTTAAGACCTACGAGCAGTACTTC.

The chain couples TRBV20-1 to TRBJ1-1; D gene uncertain. CDR1 and CDR2 (germline): DFQATT, SNEGSKA (reference sequence). The CDR3 loop spans 13 amino acids. The V end lost 0 bases, the J end lost 1 base, and 6 bases lay between the germline ends. DNA of the CDR3: TGCAGTGCTAGAGAACGGGAGAACACTGAAGCTTTCTTT. This sequence encodes CSARERENTEAFF.

This clonotype was seen more than once but under ten times. This chain uses TRBV20-1 with TRBJ2-5, with a tentative D call TRBD2 (5 bases). Looked up from germline, CDR1 is DFQATT and CDR2 is SNEGSKA (reference sequence). The CDR3 runs to 14 residues. In DNA form, the CDR3 reads TGCAGCCCCGGCGGGCACTGGGAACAAGAGACCCAGTACTTC. Protein product: CSPGGHWEQETQYF.

A word on this clonotype: A much larger clonotype is one base distant, so this may be a read error. The chain joins TRBV12-3 or TRBV12-4 to TRBJ2-6; D perhaps matches TRBD2 (6 bases). The germline V and J ends were trimmed by 10 bases and 0 bases, with 22 bases remaining between them. This CDR3 has 18 residues. The CDR3 nucleotides are TGTGCCATCGTTTCTAGGAGGGGCCTTTCCTCTGGGGCCAACGTCCTGACTTTC. Encoded protein: CAIVSRRGLSSGANVLTF.

The CDR3 sequence is CAISTGATNEKLFF. CDR3 in DNA: TGTGCCATCTCGACTGGTGCAACTAATGAAAAACTGTTTTTT. The J gene is TRBJ1-4, the V gene TRBV12-3 or TRBV12-4; D unclear. The CDR3 runs to 14 residues. Trimming stripped 10 bases from V and 0 bases from J, with 12 bases between.

In this sample, this clonotype turned up many times. V gene TRBV12-3 or TRBV12-4 combines with J gene TRBJ2-2, with 7 bases matching TRBD1. CDR3 length equals 13 residues. V was clipped by 6 bases and J by 6 bases; unmatched bases: 4. CDR3 loop: CASSVTGPGELFF. The CDR3 DNA follows: TGTGCCAGCAGCGTGACAGGGCCCGGGGAGCTGTTTTTT.

The CDR3 region is CASSQTGGEETQYF. CDR3 sequence (DNA): TGTGCCAGCAGCCAAACCGGGGGGGAAGAGACCCAGTACTTC. The genes are TRBV4-2 and TRBJ2-5; 8 positions agree with TRBD2. V lost 2 bases, J lost 3 bases, and 2 bases stayed unmatched. The CDR3 runs to 14 residues. The V gene's germline CDR1 is LGHNA and CDR2 YNFKEQ.

The V gene is TRBV2, the J gene TRBJ2-4; tentative D call: TRBD2 (6 bases). The V end was cut by 9 bases, the J end by 3 bases, with 18 bases between. There are 15 residues in the CDR3. From germline, CDR1 is SNHLY and CDR2 FYNNEI. CDR3 region: CASGDRDSRKNIQYF. CDR3 in DNA: TGTGCCAGTGGGGACCGGGACTCTCGCAAAAACATTCAGTACTTC.

The count of this clonotype is one. The gene calls are TRBV10-3 and TRBJ2-3; TRBD2 aligns across 7 bases. This CDR3 has 18 amino acids. From germline, CDR1 is ENHRY and CDR2 SYGVKD. The ends lost 5 bases at V and 0 bases at J; junction bases unmatched: 14. CDR3 sequence reads: CAISFSFSTSSSTDTQYF. CDR3 nucleotides: TGTGCCATCAGTTTTTCCTTTTCGACTAGCTCTAGCACAGATACGCAGTATTTT.

This clonotype was observed at least ten times. V is TRBV7-9 and J is TRBJ1-1; TRBD1 might be the D (5 bases). There are 16 residues in the CDR3. Germline V gives CDR1 SEHNR, CDR2 FQNEAQ (reference sequence). The V end was cut by 4 bases, the J end by 4 bases, with 19 bases between. CDR3 amino acids: CASSSSPGAGGTEAFF. The DNA of the CDR3 is TGTGCCAGCAGCTCTAGTCCGGGCGCGGGGGGCACTGAAGCTTTCTTT.

In its sample, this clonotype was seen a few times. The gene calls are TRBV7-6 and TRBJ2-5; D not certain. This CDR3 region has 14 residues. Germline CDR1 SGHVS, CDR2 FNYEAQ. V was pared by 1 base and J by 1 base, with 7 bases between. The chain's CDR3 is CASSLGQSQETQYF. The CDR3, as DNA: TGTGCCAGCAGCTTAGGCCAGTCCCAAGAGACCCAGTACTTC.

The chain employs TRBV10-3 and TRBJ2-7, with D hard to call. The V and J ends lost 0 bases and 7 bases respectively, with 13 bases between them. This CDR3 is built from 14 residues. Per germline, CDR1 ENHRY and CDR2 SYGVKD. CDR3 loop: CAISESLVVREQYF. As DNA, the CDR3 is TGTGCCATCAGTGAGTCCCTAGTTGTAAGGGAGCAGTACTTC.

This clonotype was seen a handful of times. The chain recombines TRBV12-3 or TRBV12-4 with TRBJ2-3, with D possibly TRBD2 on 5 matching bases. Trimming removed 10 bases from V and 2 bases from J, with 13 bases in between. CDR3 length: 13 amino acids. The CDR3 nucleotides are TGTGCCACCACCCGGGGTTCCACAGATACGCAGTATTTT. It yields the protein CATTRGSTDTQYF.

This chain links TRBV5-5 with TRBJ1-1; D is perhaps TRBD1 (5 bases). CDR3 length: 16 residues. The germline gives CDR1 SGHKS, CDR2 YYEKEE (reference sequence). With 1 base removed from V and 2 bases from J, the gap between germline ends came to 15 bases. CDR3 protein: CASSLRAGTLNTEAFF. In DNA, the CDR3 is TGTGCCAGCAGCTTGAGGGCAGGGACCCTTAACACTGAAGCTTTCTTT.

The rearrangement uses TRBV4-1 and TRBJ2-7; D uncertain. CDR1 and CDR2 (germline): MGHRA, YSYEKL. V lost 0 bases and J 10 bases, leaving 10 bases between the germline ends. The CDR3 has 12 residues. CDR3: CASSQDGVRQYF. The DNA for the CDR3 is TGCGCCAGCAGCCAAGATGGGGTGAGACAGTACTTC.

The table lists this clonotype with a few counts. The V and J genes are TRBV13 and TRBJ2-2; possible D gene TRBD2, 6 bases. There are 13 residues in the CDR3. Trimming pared 5 bases from V and 7 bases from J, leaving 11 bases between. The germline gives CDR1 PRHDT, CDR2 FYEKMQ (reference sequence). CDR3: CASSPTEGGELFF. DNA for the CDR3: TGTGCCAGCAGCCCCACGGAGGGCGGGGAGCTGTTTTTT.

V and J are TRBV12-3 or TRBV12-4 and TRBJ2-7, with D perhaps matching TRBD2 (6 bases). V was clipped by 5 bases and J by 2 bases, with 16 bases between them. This CDR3 comprises 15 residues. The CDR3 sequence is CASSPPRGATYEQYF. The CDR3 DNA follows: TGTGCCAGCAGTCCTCCCCGCGGGGCCACCTACGAGCAGTACTTC.

This clonotype was counted many times. The CDR3 nucleotides are TGTGCCAGCAGCCGTGGCGGGGTGAATACGCAGTATTTT. This codes for CASSRGGVNTQYF. The chain links TRBV12-3 or TRBV12-4 to TRBJ2-3; TRBD2 is a possible D gene (6 bases). V gave up 6 bases and J gave up 7 bases, with 14 bases separating them. This CDR3 has 13 amino acids.